What follows are 3 T cell receptor beta chains derived from one specimen sequenced in a study of CD8 T cells in Susac syndrome. It was with random hexamers that roughly 0.5 to 1 ug RNA was reverse transcribed. TCRdb itself ran the immunoSEQ multiplex PCR reads through MiXCR, one entry per CDR3 protein. There are some 260,000 distinct CDR3 sequences in the sample; approximately 84% occur only once, and over 0.09% lies in the top ten. The specimen was CD8+ T cells from PBMCs. These receptors came from a human donor with multiple sclerosis.

This sequence joins TRBV30 and TRBJ2-7; TRBD1 agrees at 9 bases. CDR1 is GTSNPN, CDR2 SVGIG, per germline (reference sequence). The CDR3 has 12 amino acids. CDR3 coding DNA: TGTGGCAGGACAGGGGACTCCTACGAGCAGTACTTC. As protein: CGRTGDSYEQYF.

This clonotype has more than one count but fewer than ten. The CDR3 reads CASSYGEETQYF. The CDR3 coding sequence is TGTGCCAGCAGTTACGGTGAAGAGACCCAGTACTTC. The chain links TRBV6-2 or TRBV6-3 to TRBJ2-5; no reliable D call. Germline lookup yields CDR1 MNHEY and CDR2 SVGEGT. With 2 bases removed from V and 3 bases from J, the gap between germline ends came to 4 bases. The CDR3 totals 12 residues.

Regarding this clonotype: The conserved phenylalanine or tryptophan normally closing the CDR3 is absent here, so this likely arose from a read error. The rearrangement uses TRBV4-1 and TRBJ2-3; D uncertain. There are 16 residues in the CDR3. The V end lost 1 base, the J end lost 2 bases, and 13 bases lay between the germline ends. Germline CDR1 MGHRA, CDR2 YSYEKL. The CDR3 sequence is CASSQVVSLATDTQYL. The CDR3 DNA follows: TGCGCCAGCAGCCAAGTTGTCAGCCTTGCCACAGATACGCAGTATCTT.